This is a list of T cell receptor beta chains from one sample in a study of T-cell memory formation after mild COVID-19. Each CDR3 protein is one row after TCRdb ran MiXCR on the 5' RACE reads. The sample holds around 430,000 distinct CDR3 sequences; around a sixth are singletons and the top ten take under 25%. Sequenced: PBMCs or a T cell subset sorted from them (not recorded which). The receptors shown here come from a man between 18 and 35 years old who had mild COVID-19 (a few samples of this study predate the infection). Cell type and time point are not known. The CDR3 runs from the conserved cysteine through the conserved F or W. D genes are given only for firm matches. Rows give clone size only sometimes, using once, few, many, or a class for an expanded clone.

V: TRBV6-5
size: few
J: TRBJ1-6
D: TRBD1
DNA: TGTGCCAGCAGCCAGACAGGGATAACCTCACCCCTCCACTTT
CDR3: CASSQTGITSPLHF

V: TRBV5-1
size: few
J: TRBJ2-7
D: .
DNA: TGCGCCAGCAGCTTTTACGGAAACTCCTACGAGCAGTACTTC
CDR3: CASSFYGNSYEQYF

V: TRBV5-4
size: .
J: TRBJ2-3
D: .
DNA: TGTGCCAGCAGCTTGGCGATGTTGACGGGGGCAAGCACAGATACGCAGTATTTT
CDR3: CASSLAMLTGASTDTQYF

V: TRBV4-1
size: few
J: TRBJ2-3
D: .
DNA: TGCGCCAGCAGCCAAGTCGGAGGCCCTGGTTATGGTACGCAGTATTTT
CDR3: CASSQVGGPGYGTQYF

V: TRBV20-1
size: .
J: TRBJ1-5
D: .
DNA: TGCAGTGCTAGCTTGCCGTTAGGATCGGGTCAGCCCCAGCATTTT
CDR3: CSASLPLGSGQPQHF

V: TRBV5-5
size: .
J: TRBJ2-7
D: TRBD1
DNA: TGTGCCAGCAGCTGGGTCGGGACAGGGGTTCTCTACGAGCAGTACTTC
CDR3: CASSWVGTGVLYEQYF

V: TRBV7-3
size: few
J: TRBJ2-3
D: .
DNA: TGTGCCAGCAGCTCGGTGGGGGTTAAAGATACGCAGTATTTT
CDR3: CASSSVGVKDTQYF

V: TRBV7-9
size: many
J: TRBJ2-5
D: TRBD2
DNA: TGTGCCAGCAGCCGGACTAGACAAGAGACCCAGTACTTC
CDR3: CASSRTRQETQYF

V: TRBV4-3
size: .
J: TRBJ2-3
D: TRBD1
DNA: TGCGCCAGCAGCCAGCGGACAGGAAGGACAGATACGCAGTATTTT
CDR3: CASSQRTGRTDTQYF

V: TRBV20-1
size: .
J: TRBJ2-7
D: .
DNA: TGCAGTGCTAGAGGGGGGCGGCCCTACGAGCAGTACTTC
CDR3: CSARGGRPYEQYF

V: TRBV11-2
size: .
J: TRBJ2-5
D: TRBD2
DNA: TGTGCCAGCAGCTGGGCCGGGAGGTCCCAAGAGACCCAGTACTTC
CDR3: CASSWAGRSQETQYF

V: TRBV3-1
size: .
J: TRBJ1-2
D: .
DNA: TGTGCCAGCAGGGAAAACAGGGTGGGCTATGGCTACACCTTC
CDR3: CASRENRVGYGYTF

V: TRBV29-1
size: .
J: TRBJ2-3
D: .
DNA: TGCAGCGGGCGGACAGCACCAGATACGCAGTATTTT
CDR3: CSGRTAPDTQYF

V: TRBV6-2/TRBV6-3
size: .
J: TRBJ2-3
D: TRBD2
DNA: TGTGCCAGCAGTTACAATGCGGGGGGGCCAGATACGCAGTATTTT
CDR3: CASSYNAGGPDTQYF

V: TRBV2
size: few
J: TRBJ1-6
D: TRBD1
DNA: TGTGCCAGCAGGGGGACAGGGCCCTATTCACCCCTCCACTTT
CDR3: CASRGTGPYSPLHF

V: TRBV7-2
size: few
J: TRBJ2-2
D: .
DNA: TGTGCCAGCAGCTTAGGGTGGGCCGGGGAGCTGTTTTTT
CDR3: CASSLGWAGELFF

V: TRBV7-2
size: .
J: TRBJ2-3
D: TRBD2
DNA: TGTGCCAGCAGCTTCCCTAGCGGGGTCACAGATACGCAGTATTTT
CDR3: CASSFPSGVTDTQYF

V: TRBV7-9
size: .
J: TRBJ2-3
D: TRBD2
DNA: TGTGCCGGCAGCCTCGGGACTAGCGGCGACGGGGCGCAGTATTTT
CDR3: CAGSLGTSGDGAQYF

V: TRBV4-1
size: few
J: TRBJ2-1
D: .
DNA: TGCGCCAGCAGCCAACCCCTAAGGACGGGTCAAAATGAGCAGTTCTTC
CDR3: CASSQPLRTGQNEQFF

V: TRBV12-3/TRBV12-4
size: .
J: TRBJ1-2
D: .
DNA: TGTGCCAGCAGTAGGTCGGGGGATCCGGGCTACACCTTC
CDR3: CASSRSGDPGYTF

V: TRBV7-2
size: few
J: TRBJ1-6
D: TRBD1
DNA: TGTGCCAGCAGCTTGGATGAGACTGGACAGGCCTATAATTCACCCCTCCACTTT
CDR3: CASSLDETGQAYNSPLHF

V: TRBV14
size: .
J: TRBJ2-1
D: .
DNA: TGTGCCAGCAGCCAAGACGTAGGGGGGAACCTCTACAATGAGCAGTTCTTC
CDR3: CASSQDVGGNLYNEQFF

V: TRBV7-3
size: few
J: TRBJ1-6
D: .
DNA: TGTGCCAGCAGCTTAACGTGGACAGCGGATTCACCCCTCCACTTT
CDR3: CASSLTWTADSPLHF

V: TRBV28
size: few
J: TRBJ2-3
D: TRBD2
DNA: TGTGCCAGTACCGGGACTAGCGGGGGGGCGAGCACAGATACGCAGTATTTT
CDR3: CASTGTSGGASTDTQYF

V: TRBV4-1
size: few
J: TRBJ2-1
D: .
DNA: TGCGCCAGCAGCCAGGCCGACTACAGTACAGGTTACAATGAGCAGTTCTTC
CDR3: CASSQADYSTGYNEQFF

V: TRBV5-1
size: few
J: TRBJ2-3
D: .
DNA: TGCGCCAGCAGCTTGTCGGGGATTATCTTGGATACGCAGTATTTT
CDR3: CASSLSGIILDTQYF

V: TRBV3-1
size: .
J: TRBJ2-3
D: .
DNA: TGTGCCAGCCAAGGCCGGCACGCCAGCACAGATACGCAGTATTTT
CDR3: CASQGRHASTDTQYF

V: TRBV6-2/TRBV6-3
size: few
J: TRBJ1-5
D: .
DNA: TGTGCCAGCAGCAAACACAGCCGCAATCAGCCCCAGCATTTT
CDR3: CASSKHSRNQPQHF

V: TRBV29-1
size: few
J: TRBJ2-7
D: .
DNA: TGCAGCGTTACCGAGGCCCTTCTCTACGAGCAGTACTTC
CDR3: CSVTEALLYEQYF

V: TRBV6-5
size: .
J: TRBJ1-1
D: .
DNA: TGTGCCAGCAGGCGACAGGAGAACACTGAAGCTTTCTTT
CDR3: CASRRQENTEAFF

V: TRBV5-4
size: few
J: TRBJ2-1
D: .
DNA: TGTGCCAGCAGCTTACTATCTACCGAGCAGTTCTTC
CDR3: CASSLLSTEQFF

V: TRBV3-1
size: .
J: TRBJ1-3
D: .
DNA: TGTGCCAGCAGCCAAGATTGGGGTTCCGGAAACACCATATATTTT
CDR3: CASSQDWGSGNTIYF

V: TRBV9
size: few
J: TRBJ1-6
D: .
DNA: TGTGCCAGCAGCGTGCGACTGAATTCACCCCTCCACTTT
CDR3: CASSVRLNSPLHF

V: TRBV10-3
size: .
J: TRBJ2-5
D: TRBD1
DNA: TGTGCCATCAGTGAGCCCCCACAGGGGGAGAGGGAGACCCAGTACTTC
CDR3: CAISEPPQGERETQYF

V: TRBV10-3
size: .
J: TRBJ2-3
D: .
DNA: TGTGCCATCAGTGAGACGGACAGCACAAGCACAGATACGCAGTATTTT
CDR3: CAISETDSTSTDTQYF

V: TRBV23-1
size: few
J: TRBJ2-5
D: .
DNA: TGCGCCAGCAGTCAATTCCCTTTCCAGGGAATGCAAGAGACCCAGTACTTC
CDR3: CASSQFPFQGMQETQYF

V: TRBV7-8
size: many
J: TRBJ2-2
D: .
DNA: TGTGCCAGCAGCTTAGCTGGGGGCCGAACCGGGGAGCTGTTTTTT
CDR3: CASSLAGGRTGELFF